One and the same sample provided the 15 T cell receptor beta chains below, sequenced in a study of spatial heterogeneity in lung cancer (dated by TCRdb to the late 2010s). What the study reported, not specific to this receptor: The tumor nonsynonymous mutation count correlated with the number of expanded intratumoral alpha and beta TCRs.

Library creation used 5' RACE. Sequencer: NextSeq 500. TCRdb's own reprocessing of the public reads used fastp at Q25 and MiXCR and kept productive beta chains. Rows with a matching CDR3 protein are joined into one entry that keeps the most common DNA and genes. Here the sample has about 14,000 distinct CDR3 sequences; 5.5% to 6% occur a single time. The top ten clones comprise over 8.5% of the sample. No antigen is known for these receptors. What the time point label conveys for this sample: sample taken at primary tumor resection. The sample consisted of lung tumor tissue, taken at surgery. The receptors were sampled from a female donor with early-stage non-small cell lung cancer.

This clonotype was counted many times. This beta chain is a stray read from a library made for alpha chains; its abundance is not meaningful. J is TRBJ2-1 and V is TRBV18; D is possibly TRBD1 or TRBD2 (5 bases each). CDR3 length equals 15 residues. V was cut by 5 bases and J by 0 bases, with 11 bases left in between. Germline CDR1 KGHSH, CDR2 LQKENI. The CDR3 region is CASSEGWYSYNEQFF. DNA of the CDR3: TGTGCCAGCTCAGAGGGGTGGTACTCCTACAATGAGCAGTTCTTC. The variable domain in full, completed from reference TRBV18 and TRBJ2-1, reads NAGVMQNPRHLVRRRGQEARLRCSPMKGHSHVYWYRQLPEEGLKFMVYLQKENIIDESGMPKERFSAEFPKEGPSILRIQQVVRGDSAAYFCASSEGWYSYNEQFFGPGTRLTVL.

This clonotype was seen ten or more times. The library was built for alpha chains, so this beta chain is an off-target read and its size means little. The V gene is TRBV19, the J gene TRBJ2-5, with 12 bases lining up with TRBD2. CDR3 length: 13 residues. Germline CDR1 is LNHDA and CDR2 is SQIVND (reference sequence). The V and J ends lost 10 bases and 5 bases, in that order; junction bases with no gene match: 5. CDR3 in amino acids: CATTSGGPETQYF. The CDR3 region has the DNA TGTGCCACGACTAGCGGGGGTCCGGAGACCCAGTACTTC.

This clonotype was seen at least ten times. The library was built for alpha chains, so this beta chain is an off-target read and its size means little. The J gene is TRBJ2-4, the V gene TRBV12-3 or TRBV12-4, with TRBD2 identical over 12 bases. The CDR3 is 15 amino acids. The trim removed 1 base at V and 6 bases at J, leaving 1 base unmatched. CDR3 protein: CASSLGLAGVNIQYF. Here the CDR3 DNA reads TGTGCCAGCAGTTTAGGACTAGCGGGGGTAAACATTCAGTACTTC.

This clonotype was observed many times. With the library built for alpha chains, this beta chain is off target and its frequency is not meaningful. This chain joins TRBV2 and TRBJ2-5; D call uncertain. The V gene's germline CDR1 is SNHLY and CDR2 FYNNEI. Trimming shortened V by 3 bases and J by 7 bases, and 12 bases separated the two germline ends. There are 13 residues in the CDR3. Here the CDR3 DNA reads TGTGCCAGCAGTGAGGGGAAAGTAGGGACCCAGTACTTC. This sequence encodes CASSEGKVGTQYF. Variable domain in full (rest from reference TRBV2 and TRBJ2-5): EPEVTQTPSHQVTQMGQEVILRCVPISNHLYFYWYRQILGQKVEFLVSFYNNEISEKSEIFDDQFSVERPDGSNFTLKIRSTKLEDSAMYFCASSEGKVGTQYFGPGTRLLVL.

There are many counts of this clonotype. With the library built for alpha chains, this beta chain is off target and its frequency is not meaningful. V and J are TRBV18 and TRBJ1-5; a weak D match, TRBD1 (5 bases). Germline V CDR1 and CDR2: KGHSH, LQKENI. This CDR3 has 13 amino acids. Between the trimmed V and J ends, which lost 3 bases and 4 bases, there was a span of 7 bases. The CDR3 region is CASSPGVNQPQHF. CDR3 sequence (DNA): TGTGCCAGCTCACCGGGGGTGAATCAGCCCCAGCATTTT.

This clonotype was recorded at least ten times. This beta chain is an unintended read in a library built for alpha chains; its size means little. The gene calls are TRBV28 and TRBJ1-5; D uncertain. The CDR3 is 16 amino acids. V lost 8 bases and J 0 bases, leaving 17 bases between the germline ends. CDR1 MDHEN and CDR2 SYDVKM come from the germline V gene. The CDR3 DNA is TGTGCCAGCTTCCCCCGATCGTTCTATAGCAATCAGCCCCAGCATTTT. Translation: CASFPRSFYSNQPQHF. The full variable domain, in which reference TRBV28 and TRBJ1-5 provide the parts outside the CDR3, is DVKVTQSSRYLVKRTGEKVFLECVQDMDHENMFWYRQDPGLGLRLIYFSYDVKMKEKGDIPEGYSVSREKKERFSLILESASTNQTSMYLCASFPRSFYSNQPQHFGDGTRLSIL.

This clonotype was counted ten times or more. This beta chain is an off-target read within a library intended for alpha chains, so its frequency means little. The chain uses TRBV7-9 and TRBJ1-2, with 7 bases identical to TRBD1. Germline CDR1 and CDR2: SEHNR and FQNEAQ (reference sequence). This CDR3 contains 15 residues. Trimming took 0 bases from V and 7 from J; bases not matched to a gene: 8. The CDR3 DNA is TGTGCCAGCAGCTTAGCCGGGGGCAGGGGGAGTGGCTACACCTTC. This translates into CASSLAGGRGSGYTF.

About this clonotype itself: This beta chain is an off-target read within a library intended for alpha chains, so its frequency means little. The chain uses TRBV5-5 and TRBJ1-6; TRBD1 aligns across 9 bases. Germline-derived CDR1 and CDR2 are SGHKS and YYEKEE (reference sequence). V was clipped by 5 bases and J by 0 bases; unmatched bases: 18. The CDR3 spans 21 residues. The CDR3 DNA follows: TGTGCCAGCAGGCCGTTGGGGGCCGGGACAGGGTTTTTCTCCTATAATTCACCCCTCCACTTT. This sequence encodes CASRPLGAGTGFFSYNSPLHF.

In this sample, this clonotype turned up many times. Since the library was made to target alpha chains, this beta chain is a stray read and its abundance is not meaningful. V gene TRBV20-1 combines with J gene TRBJ2-3; no definite D call. The CDR3 is 12 amino acids. Germline V gene data show CDR1 as DFQATT and CDR2 as SNEGSKA (reference sequence). Between the trimmed V and J ends, which lost 3 bases and 6 bases, there was a span of 10 bases. CDR3: CSARTLGDTQYF. The DNA of the CDR3 is TGCAGTGCTAGGACCCTAGGGGATACGCAGTATTTT.

This clonotype was counted at least ten times. Little can be read into the size of this beta chain, an off-target read in a library designed for alpha chains. The chain combines TRBV4-2 with TRBJ2-5, with 13 bases aligning to TRBD2. The CDR3 extends over 16 amino acids. Germline lookup yields CDR1 LGHNA and CDR2 YNFKEQ. The trim removed 4 bases at V and 3 bases at J, leaving 5 bases unmatched. CDR3 sequence reads: CASSLSGLAGEETQYF. CDR3 in DNA: TGTGCCAGCAGCCTATCCGGACTAGCGGGGGAAGAGACCCAGTACTTC.

This clonotype was recorded at least ten times. Within a library made for alpha chains, this beta chain is off target, and its count is uninformative. The chain joins TRBV11-2 to TRBJ2-5; tentative D call: TRBD2 (5 bases). Trimming left V 5 bases short and J 14 bases short, with 21 bases between. Germline CDR1 SGHAT, CDR2 FQNNGV. The CDR3 loop spans 13 amino acids. The CDR3 region has the DNA TGTGCCAGCAGCCCGCGAGGGTTGAGCGGAGGTTACTTC. Amino acid sequence: CASSPRGLSGGYF. Combining the CDR3 with reference TRBV11-2 and TRBJ2-5 gives the whole variable domain EAGVAQSPRYKIIEKRQSVAFWCNPISGHATLYWYQQILGQGPKLLIQFQNNGVVDDSQLPKDRFSAERLKGVDSTLKIQPAKLEDSAVYLCASSPRGLSGGYFGPGTRLLVL.

This clonotype was counted ten times or more. This beta chain is a stray sequence in a library constructed for alpha chains; its clone size is not meaningful. The chain recombines TRBV4-3 with TRBJ2-7; a possible D gene is TRBD2 (6 bases). Trimming pared 4 bases from V and 3 bases from J, leaving 13 bases between. Germline V gene lookup returns CDR1 LGHNA and CDR2 YSLEER. CDR3 length equals 14 residues. CDR3 region: CASSRGEKGYEQYF. In DNA, the CDR3 is TGCGCCAGCAGCCGCGGGGAAAAGGGCTACGAGCAGTACTTC.

This clonotype was counted at least ten times. Since the library was made to target alpha chains, this beta chain is a stray read and its abundance is not meaningful. The chain combines TRBV9 with TRBJ2-3; weak D call: TRBD2 (6 bases). The V and J ends lost 1 base and 0 bases respectively, with 9 bases between them. Germline loops: CDR1 SGDLS, CDR2 YYNGEE. The CDR3 extends over 15 amino acids. The CDR3 reads CASSVSSGSTDTQYF. The CDR3 nucleotides are TGTGCCAGCAGCGTAAGTAGCGGAAGCACAGATACGCAGTATTTT.

This clonotype was seen at least ten times. This beta chain is an off-target read within a library intended for alpha chains, so its frequency means little. The chain couples TRBV4-1 to TRBJ1-1, with D perhaps matching TRBD1 (6 bases). CDR1 is MGHRA, CDR2 YSYEKL, per germline. This CDR3 has 15 amino acids. Trimming took off 4 bases at V and 2 bases at J, with 14 bases between the two ends. CDR3 nucleotide sequence: TGCGCCAGCAGCCCCCAGGACAGCGTTAACACTGAAGCTTTCTTT. Its protein is CASSPQDSVNTEAFF.

At least ten counts were recorded for this clonotype. In a library made to pick up alpha chains, this beta chain is a stray read with a size that means little. The J gene is TRBJ1-6, the V gene TRBV11-2, with unresolved D. Trimming cost V 6 bases and J 11 bases, with 11 bases left between them. The V gene's germline CDR1 is SGHAT and CDR2 FQNNGV. This CDR3 spans 12 amino acids. The CDR3 nucleotides read TGTGCCAGCAGGCTCCGGACGGCACCCCTCCACTTT. Amino acid sequence: CASRLRTAPLHF.